This TCR beta chain was recorded in a study of control samples from healthy donors and cancer patients. Generated by immunoSEQ multiplex PCR, the TCRdb table keeps only in-frame clones and is missing some. This table holds 100,000 to 150,000 clones, around 93% found once. The CDR3 spans 15 residues. Germline V gene sequence: CDR1 SEHNR, CDR2 FQNEAQ (reference sequence). V gave up 5 bases and J gave up 9 bases; unmatched junction bases: 13. This TCR was sampled from a man aged 45-60 years with head and neck cancer. Material: PBMCs. The chain carries TRBV7-9 and TRBJ2-1, with 7 bases lining up with TRBD1. This CDR3 is CASSPQGGPLSEQFF. CDR3 sequence (DNA): TGTGCCAGCAGCCCGCAAGGGGGCCCCCTATCTGAGCAGTTCTTC. Using reference TRBV7-9 and TRBJ2-1 for the parts outside the CDR3, the full variable domain is DTGVSQNPRHKITKRGQNVTFRCDPISEHNRLYWYRQTLGQGPEFLTYFQNEAQLEKSRLLSDRFSAERPKGSFSTLEIQRTEQGDSAMYLCASSPQGGPLSEQFFGPGTRLTVL.